This T cell receptor beta chain was documented in a study of shared clonotypes between healthy human individuals. Subsets obtained from CD4+ cells comprised CD45RA+ naive and CD45RA-negative memory cells. Study-wide results and limits: Apart from blood, nothing was sampled; tissue repertoires likely differ.

The protocol was immunoSEQ multiplex PCR, while the TCRdb copy is restricted to in-frame clones and leaves out a portion. The sample consists of roughly 1,000,000 clones, around three quarters of them appearing once. In regard to this clone: Its antigen is unknown.

The trim removed 3 bases at V and 7 bases at J, leaving 8 bases unmatched. The CDR3 sequence is 17 residues long. Germline V lookup: CDR1 MDHEN, CDR2 SYDVKM. The chain has TRBV28 and TRBJ2-1; 14 bases are a match to TRBD2. This TCR derives from a man younger than 35 in good health. Some clones in this sample may be carry-over from other donors' samples. The source material was memory CD4+ T cells from PBMCs. Subset of the sample: CD45RA-negative fraction. CDR3 DNA sequence: TGTGCCAGCAGTTTGGTATTCGGGACTAGCGGGAGTAATGAGCAGTTCTTC. Translated, it gives CASSLVFGTSGSNEQFF.